This paragraph covers one T cell receptor beta chain sequence. This clonotype has at least ten counts. Its antigen remains undetermined. The input lacks base qualities; no much larger clone sits a single base away. For repertoire sequencing, the TCR beta CDR3 regions were amplified from RNA transcripts. The first round of RT-PCR was done with HTBI primers and the Qiagen OneStep RT-PCR kit, and was followed by a second round of multiplex PCR, then size selection and purification. Libraries were sequenced paired-end with 100 bp reads on an Illumina HiSeq2000. The source study handled its data this way. Reads were processed with SOAPnuke, discarding reads with adapters, uncalled bases, mean Phred below 15, or no exact constant-primer or identifier match. COPE v1.2.5 was used to merge high-quality paired reads. Each unique nucleotide sequence was defined as a clonotype, and clonotypes were aligned to IMGT TRB V, D and J references with MiTCR v1.1. Only V-J combinations with frequency above 0.0001 were analysed, covering about 99% of repertoires. A TCR clonal expansion and chaos score per V-J combination was defined as the ratio of F50 clonal expansion to chaos observed in the TCRdist matrix. Welch's t-statistics and random forest were used to reduce the features to about 12 V-J combinations, which were then used as input to a naive Bayes classifier. The Morisita-Horn index was used to measure how similar the thyroid and blood repertoires were. The raw public data were reprocessed by TCRdb itself: fastp quality trimming at Q25, MiXCR clonotype calling, in-frame beta chains only. Each record represents a unique CDR3 protein, reported with the most common genes and DNA among its rows. The V and J calls shown here were made by TCRdb, not taken from the authors' results. Across this sample there are hundreds of thousands of distinct CDR3 sequences, with around an eighth seen only once. The top ten clonotypes cover over 8% of the sample.

The source of the sample is a study of Graves' ophthalmopathy and Graves' hyperthyroidism (dated 2018 in TCRdb). Turning to the overall study: Peripheral blood was collected at initial diagnosis, prior to any treatment. To tell Graves' ophthalmopathy apart from Graves' hyperthyroidism, and to predict which patients would progress to ophthalmopathy, the study relied on TCR beta repertoire signatures. In total, 135 blood samples were TCR-sequenced: approximately 42 ophthalmopathy, roughly 77 hyperthyroidism and approximately 17 hyperthyroidism-to-ophthalmopathy patients. A discovery set of about a hundred patients (roughly 41 ophthalmopathy, 57 stable hyperthyroidism) was enrolled to explore V-J signatures distinguishing ophthalmopathy from hyperthyroidism. An independent validation cohort comprised 18 hyperthyroidism patients and some 16 patients who later progressed from hyperthyroidism to ophthalmopathy. T-cell repertoires of thyroid tissue and blood were compared in six or seven hyperthyroidism patients. Once sampling was done, hyperthyroidism patients were given methimazole at a starting dose of 30 mg daily, while ophthalmopathy patients were given high-dose intravenous methylprednisolone. The 75 to 100 discovery patients were divided at random into training and test sets in a 7:3 ratio.

The investigation overall reported the following: Most expanded thyroid clonotypes with a frequency above 0.001 also appeared in blood, which suggests that blood repertoires may reflect the immune response in the thyroid. In cross-validation, the 13-signature model distinguished ophthalmopathy from stable hyperthyroidism with approximately 88% sensitivity and 81% to 83% specificity, and in the test set the corresponding values were about 80% and 75%. Sample size was not predetermined statistically, and investigators were not blinded to group allocation. In validation, the model predicted ophthalmopathy progression with more than 70% sensitivity and roughly 78% specificity; eleven to twelve predicted patients were CT-confirmed with GO in a median of 6.5 months.

The CDR3 measures 12 amino acids from cysteine to phenylalanine. Kept here is only the CDR3 DNA, which spans 36 bases and is read in frame from base 1. CDR1 ENHRY and CDR2 SYGVKD were looked up in the germline V gene. V trim: 9 bases; J trim: 0 bases; unmatched bases: 1. Patients with ophthalmopathy had moderately to severely active disease, with a Clinical Activity Score of 3 or more, a NOSPECS grade of 4 or more, and a disease duration of less than 3 months. Patients with other autoimmune diseases, uncontrolled infections, pregnancy or lactation were excluded. Clinical symptoms, serum thyroxine, TRAb, thyroid ultrasound and orbital computed tomography were used for diagnosis. PBMCs were isolated from about 9 ml of fresh peripheral blood by Ficoll-Paque density gradient centrifugation. Total RNA was extracted using Trizol reagent, and RNA quality was checked on an Agilent 2100 Bioanalyzer.

Sequenced: blood. The sequence links TRBV10-3 to TRBJ1-2; 7 central nucleotides agree with TRBD1. This TCR came from a woman in her twenties or thirties with Graves' ophthalmopathy. Donor details come from another sample of the same person, matched by shared clones. The DNA sequence is as follows: TGTGCCATTGGGACAGCTAACTATGGCTACACCTTC. Its protein is CAIGTANYGYTF.